The text below deals with one T cell receptor (beta chain). The data were taken from a study of CD8 T cells in Susac syndrome. The V gene's germline CDR1 is KGHDR and CDR2 SFDVKD. Trimming pared 6 bases from V and 0 bases from J, leaving 11 bases between. The CDR3 has 15 residues. TCR beta was sequenced from blood CD8+ and CD4+ T cells. Negative isolation yielded CD8+ and CD4+ T cells; FACS enriched TEMRA cells. A quantity of about 0.5 to 1 ug RNA underwent reverse transcription using random hexamers. Coverage of TCR beta CDR3 amplification by immunoSEQ multiplex PCR extended to 54 Vbeta and 13 Jbeta. TCRdb fed the immunoSEQ multiplex PCR reads into MiXCR, producing one record per CDR3 protein. The sample consists of 130,000 to 150,000 distinct CDR3 sequences, nearly 95% of them appearing once.

This clonotype originated in a human donor in good health. Sequencing used CD8+ T cells from PBMCs. The chain is built from TRBV24-1 and TRBJ2-1; no clear D gene. CDR3 sequence (DNA): TGTGCCACCAGTAACCTGGACGCCTCCTACAATGAGCAGTTCTTC. Protein sequence: CATSNLDASYNEQFF.